The 27 T cell receptor beta chains below come from one sample, sequenced in a study of blood T cell repertoires in COVID-19 (dated by TCRdb to about 2020). The receptor library was made with the immunoSEQ multiplex PCR assay. Held by TCRdb, this immuneACCESS table contains in-frame sequences only and omits some clones. Under half of the omission traces to an unresolved V gene where checked; the cause of the rest is unknown. The sample table lists under 250,000 clones, around 86% of them with a count of one. The ten largest make up about 6.3% of the sample. The sequencing sample was made of peripheral blood. The receptors here all came from a man aged 55-75 years who had recovered from COVID-19.

The rearrangement joins TRBV28 to TRBJ1-1, with 10 bases that match TRBD1. After removal of 5 bases from V and 3 bases from J, the junction contained 6 bases not matched to a gene. The CDR3 loop spans 15 amino acids. Germline V gene sequence: CDR1 MDHEN, CDR2 SYDVKM. CDR3 DNA sequence: TGTGCCAGCAGTGACAGGGGGCGTATAGACACTGAAGCTTTCTTT. Translation: CASSDRGRIDTEAFF.

The chain has TRBV5-1 and TRBJ1-1; D is possibly TRBD1 (5 bases). Germline values: CDR1 SGHRS, CDR2 YFSETQ. Trimming took 1 base from V and 4 from J, leaving 11 bases between them. The CDR3 runs 14 residues. The CDR3 reads CASSLSGVTTEAFF. The CDR3 DNA sequence: TGCGCCAGCAGCTTGTCGGGGGTGACCACTGAAGCTTTCTTT.

This chain links TRBV18 with TRBJ2-2; 10 bases are shared with TRBD1. Germline V CDR1 and CDR2: KGHSH, LQKENI. V gave up 3 bases and J gave up 3 bases; unmatched junction bases: 1. The CDR3 covers 15 residues. CDR3 DNA sequence: TGTGCCAGCTCACCGGGACAGGGGCACACCGGGGAGCTGTTTTTT. It translates to CASSPGQGHTGELFF. The variable domain in full, completed from reference TRBV18 and TRBJ2-2, reads NAGVMQNPRHLVRRRGQEARLRCSPMKGHSHVYWYRQLPEEGLKFMVYLQKENIIDESGMPKERFSAEFPKEGPSILRIQQVVRGDSAAYFCASSPGQGHTGELFFGEGSRLTVL.

This clone was counted once. This chain uses TRBV19 with TRBJ2-1, with 8 bases lining up with TRBD2. Germline V gene data show CDR1 as LNHDA and CDR2 as SQIVND (reference sequence). V shed 8 bases, J shed 3 bases, and the junction held 6 bases outside the gene matches. CDR3 length: 14 amino acids. The DNA of the CDR3 is TGTGCCAGTTCGTCCGGGACTAGCTACAATGAGCAGTTCTTC. This sequence encodes CASSSGTSYNEQFF.

The chain is built from TRBV9 and TRBJ2-1; the match to TRBD1 covers 10 bases. The CDR3 has 15 residues. J gave up 7 bases and V 3 bases, and 7 bases lay outside the gene matches. Germline CDR1 and CDR2: SGDLS and YYNGEE. CDR3 DNA sequence: TGTGCCAGCAGCGCCACGGGACAGGGGAAAAATGAGCAGTTCTTC. Amino acids: CASSATGQGKNEQFF.

This chain joins TRBV7-2 and TRBJ1-2; TRBD1 agrees at 12 bases. V was pared by 4 bases and J by 8 bases, with 5 bases of the junction left unmatched. This CDR3 spans 14 amino acids. Germline lookup yields CDR1 SGHTA and CDR2 FQGNSA. The CDR3 bases are TGTGCCAGCAGCTCGGGACAGGGGGCACAAGGCTACACCTTC. This sequence encodes CASSSGQGAQGYTF.

The chain links TRBV11-3 to TRBJ2-3; 9 positions agree with TRBD1. V was clipped by 4 bases and J by 5 bases; unmatched bases: 7. This CDR3 region has 15 residues. Per the germline V gene, CDR1 is SGHNT and CDR2 is YENEEA. The CDR3 sequence is CASSSTGGGLDTQYF. In DNA, the CDR3 is TGTGCCAGCAGCTCCACAGGGGGCGGATTAGATACGCAGTATTTT.

The J gene is TRBJ2-7, the V gene TRBV5-4; maybe TRBD2 (6 bases). Trimming pared 3 bases from V and 5 bases from J, leaving 21 bases between. The CDR3 extends over 16 amino acids. Germline V gene data show CDR1 as SGHNT and CDR2 as YYREEE (reference sequence). The CDR3 here is CASSSLAGGSGNEQYF. For the CDR3, the DNA is TGTGCCAGCAGCTCCCTGGCCGGGGGTAGCGGCAACGAGCAGTACTTC.

The rearrangement uses TRBV5-1 and TRBJ2-1; tentatively, D is TRBD2 (6 bases). CDR1 is SGHRS, CDR2 YFSETQ, per germline. The V end was cut by 2 bases, the J end by 0 bases, with 9 bases between. The length of the CDR3 is 15 residues. This CDR3 reads CASSLLAVSYNEQFF. DNA of the CDR3: TGCGCCAGCAGCTTATTAGCGGTCTCCTACAATGAGCAGTTCTTC. The full variable domain, its missing parts supplied by reference TRBV5-1 and TRBJ2-1, is KAGVTQTPRYLIKTRGQQVTLSCSPISGHRSVSWYQQTPGQGLQFLFEYFSETQRNKGNFPGRFSGRQFSNSRSEMNVSTLELGDSALYLCASSLLAVSYNEQFFGPGTRLTVL.

The chain has TRBV4-2 and TRBJ1-2; 9 bases fit TRBD1. This CDR3 region has 14 residues. Germline V gene sequence: CDR1 LGHNA, CDR2 YNFKEQ. V was pared by 4 bases and J by 3 bases, with 3 bases of the junction left unmatched. CDR3 sequence (DNA): TGTGCCAGCAGCCCTCGACAGGGGGACTATGGCTACACCTTC. Protein: CASSPRQGDYGYTF.

The gene calls are TRBV5-1 and TRBJ1-6, with D possibly TRBD1 on 5 matching bases. Per germline, CDR1 SGHRS and CDR2 YFSETQ. The V end lost 7 bases, the J end lost 5 bases, and 16 bases lay between the germline ends. This CDR3 is built from 15 residues. CDR3 sequence reads: CASAVIGGDNSPLHF. CDR3 nucleotide sequence: TGCGCCAGCGCAGTGATCGGGGGGGATAATTCACCCCTCCACTTT.

V is TRBV4-2 and J is TRBJ2-1; D is possibly TRBD1 (5 bases). CDR3 length: 17 amino acids. The ends were cut back, 0 bases at V and 10 bases at J, with 22 bases in the middle. Germline loops: CDR1 LGHNA, CDR2 YNFKEQ. The CDR3 region has the DNA TGTGCCAGCAGCCAAGAGGGTCAGGACACCCGATTGTGGGAGCAGTTCTTC. Its protein product is CASSQEGQDTRLWEQFF.

The chain uses TRBV4-3 and TRBJ2-7, with 10 bases matching TRBD2. The J segment lost 9 bases and the V segment lost 0 bases, leaving 5 bases of the junction unmatched. The CDR3 contains 14 residues. Germline lookup yields CDR1 LGHNA and CDR2 YSLEER. The CDR3 DNA is TGCGCCAGCAGCCAAGATTCGCTAGCGGGAGCGCAGTACTTC. This codes for CASSQDSLAGAQYF.

V usage is TRBV12-3 or TRBV12-4 and J usage is TRBJ2-7, with no clear D. The CDR3 is made up of 12 amino acids. Trimming took off 4 bases at V and 2 bases at J, with 6 bases between the two ends. In DNA form, the CDR3 reads TGTGCCAGCAGTTACTCCCCCTACGAGCAGTACTTC. Translation: CASSYSPYEQYF.

The chain combines TRBV28 with TRBJ2-1; D is uncertain. Germline V CDR1 and CDR2: MDHEN, SYDVKM. V was trimmed by 2 bases and J by 2 bases, leaving 7 bases between them. The CDR3 contains 14 residues. The CDR3, as DNA: TGTGCCAGCAGTTTAAACTCCCCCTACAATGAGCAGTTCTTC. This gives the protein CASSLNSPYNEQFF.

The V call is TRBV9, the J call TRBJ2-1; TRBD1 might be the D (5 bases). This CDR3 comprises 15 residues. Trimming removed 0 bases at V and 0 bases at J, with 7 bases between. CDR1 SGDLS and CDR2 YYNGEE come from the germline V gene. In DNA form, the CDR3 reads TGTGCCAGCAGCGTAGAGGGGTTCTCCTACAATGAGCAGTTCTTC. Translating gives CASSVEGFSYNEQFF. Full variable domain (missing parts from reference TRBV9 and TRBJ2-1): DSGVTQTPKHLITATGQRVTLRCSPRSGDLSVYWYQQSLDQGLQFLIQYYNGEERAKGNILERFSAQQFPDLHSELNLSSLELGDSALYFCASSVEGFSYNEQFFGPGTRLTVL.

This CDR3 is CASSPSGTGGDYGYTF. DNA for the CDR3: TGTGCCAGCTCACCTTCCGGGACAGGGGGTGACTATGGCTACACCTTC. The chain recombines TRBV18 with TRBJ1-2; TRBD1 agrees at 11 bases. The CDR3 has 16 residues. The V segment lost 3 bases and the J segment 3 bases; nucleotides outside the gene matches: 6. Germline CDR1 KGHSH, CDR2 LQKENI. The full variable domain, its missing parts supplied by reference TRBV18 and TRBJ1-2, is NAGVMQNPRHLVRRRGQEARLRCSPMKGHSHVYWYRQLPEEGLKFMVYLQKENIIDESGMPKERFSAEFPKEGPSILRIQQVVRGDSAAYFCASSPSGTGGDYGYTFGSGTRLTVV.

V and J are TRBV4-1 and TRBJ1-1, with 8 bases that match TRBD1. Germline V lookup: CDR1 MGHRA, CDR2 YSYEKL. V dropped 4 bases and J dropped 3; count of bases not matched to a gene: 4. This CDR3 comprises 14 residues. Here the CDR3 DNA reads TGCGCCAGCAGCCGAACAGGGGGGCACACTGAAGCTTTCTTT. This encodes CASSRTGGHTEAFF.

The rearrangement joins TRBV19 to TRBJ2-3, with D possibly being TRBD1 (5 bases). Looked up from germline, CDR1 is LNHDA and CDR2 is SQIVND (reference sequence). The CDR3 consists of 14 residues. V gave up 4 bases and J gave up 11 bases, with 19 bases separating them. Written as DNA, the CDR3 is TGTGCCAGTAGTAAAGGGGTCAGAGCAGTAGAGCAGTATTTT. Its translation: CASSKGVRAVEQYF.

This chain links TRBV6-5 with TRBJ2-7; tentatively, D is TRBD2 (6 bases). Germline V gene sequence: CDR1 MNHEY, CDR2 SVGAGI. This CDR3 contains 12 residues. Trimming left V 6 bases short and J 5 bases short, with 11 bases between. The CDR3 nucleotides read TGTGCCAGCAGCCCGGGACTGGACGAGCAGTACTTC. Its protein is CASSPGLDEQYF.

The J gene is TRBJ2-7, the V gene TRBV15, with D possibly TRBD1 on 5 matching bases. Germline V gene sequence: CDR1 LNHNV, CDR2 YYDKDF (reference sequence). The CDR3 sequence is 13 residues long. Trimming removed 6 bases at V and 0 bases at J, with 9 bases between. The CDR3 nucleotides are TGTGCCACCAGGGGCGGACACTCCTACGAGCAGTACTTC. Its protein product is CATRGGHSYEQYF.

This clone was seen more than once but under ten times. The CDR3 region is CASSSSTRRWDTQYF. CDR3 DNA sequence: TGTGCCAGCAGTTCATCGACTAGGAGGTGGGATACGCAGTATTTT. The chain links TRBV28 to TRBJ2-3, with a possible D match to TRBD2 (6 bases). Germline V CDR1 and CDR2: MDHEN, SYDVKM. Trimming cost V 4 bases and J 6 bases, with 17 bases left between them. The CDR3 spans 15 residues.

The rearrangement links TRBV30 to TRBJ2-1; D uncertain. V shed 7 bases and J shed 5 bases, with 15 bases lying between them. The CDR3 is 13 residues long. Germline CDR1 GTSNPN, CDR2 SVGIG (reference sequence). The CDR3 DNA sequence: TGTGCCTCCCCCCGGAGCGCGAACAATGAGCAGTTCTTC. Amino acids: CASPRSANNEQFF.

J is TRBJ2-2 and V is TRBV4-3; D might be TRBD1 (6 bases). Trimming removed 4 bases from V and 2 bases from J, with 11 bases in between. Germline CDR1 and CDR2: LGHNA and YSLEER. The CDR3 is made up of 15 amino acids. The CDR3 here is CASSPTGRNTGELFF. CDR3 in DNA: TGCGCCAGCAGCCCCACAGGGAGAAACACCGGGGAGCTGTTTTTT.

The chain recombines TRBV5-8 with TRBJ2-7, with D tentatively TRBD1 (6 bases). The V end lost 3 bases, the J end lost 1 base, and 17 bases lay between the germline ends. In germline, CDR1 is SGHTS, CDR2 YDEGEE. This CDR3 comprises 16 residues. Here the CDR3 reads CASSWALSTGSYEQYF. The CDR3 DNA sequence: TGTGCCAGCAGCTGGGCCCTTTCGACAGGTTCCTACGAGCAGTACTTC.

This clone was seen once. The rearrangement joins TRBV5-1 to TRBJ2-5, with 7 bases fitting TRBD1. This CDR3 is built from 14 residues. Unmatched junction bases numbered 5, after V lost 4 bases and J lost 2 bases. The germline V gene has CDR1 SGHRS and CDR2 YFSETQ. The CDR3 DNA reads as TGCGCCAGCAGCGTCTGGGACAGACAAGAGACCCAGTACTTC. Amino acids: CASSVWDRQETQYF.

This chain uses TRBV5-1 with TRBJ1-1; 8 bases line up with TRBD1. V trimming: 0 bases; J trimming: 5 bases; junction bases outside the gene matches: 12. The CDR3 contains 17 residues. Germline CDR1 and CDR2: SGHRS and YFSETQ. Here the CDR3 DNA reads TGCGCCAGCAGCTTGGATGGCAGGGGGCGCGGGGAAACTGAAGCTTTCTTT. Translating it yields CASSLDGRGRGETEAFF.